This T cell receptor (beta chain) emerged from a study of T cells after yellow fever vaccination. Study-wide results and limits: After the booster, around 95% of CD4 and about nine tenths of CD8 primary-response clones were re-detected. Secondary responses were weaker yet peaked faster, day 5 versus 15. The CD4 and CD8 compartments had a small share of their clonotypes in common.

CDR1 is DFQATT and CDR2 is SNEGSKA in the germline V gene (reference sequence). The ends lost 5 bases at V and 6 bases at J; junction bases unmatched: 10. CDR3 length: 15 amino acids. TCRdb analysed the 5' RACE reads with MiXCR anew, one entry per CDR3 protein. The data hold under 300,000 distinct CDR3 sequences, with around 6.7% observed a single time. A few counts support this clonotype. No antigen is known for it. Specimen: CD4+ T cells sorted from PBMCs, collected on the day of the yellow fever booster vaccination. This clonotype was obtained from a man younger than 45 who received the YFV17D yellow fever vaccine. The chain has TRBV20-1 and TRBJ1-5; 10 positions match TRBD1. The CDR3 DNA reads TGCAGTGCTCCTGAGACAGGGGGCGCGAGTCAGCCCCAGCATTTT. Protein product: CSAPETGGASQPQHF.